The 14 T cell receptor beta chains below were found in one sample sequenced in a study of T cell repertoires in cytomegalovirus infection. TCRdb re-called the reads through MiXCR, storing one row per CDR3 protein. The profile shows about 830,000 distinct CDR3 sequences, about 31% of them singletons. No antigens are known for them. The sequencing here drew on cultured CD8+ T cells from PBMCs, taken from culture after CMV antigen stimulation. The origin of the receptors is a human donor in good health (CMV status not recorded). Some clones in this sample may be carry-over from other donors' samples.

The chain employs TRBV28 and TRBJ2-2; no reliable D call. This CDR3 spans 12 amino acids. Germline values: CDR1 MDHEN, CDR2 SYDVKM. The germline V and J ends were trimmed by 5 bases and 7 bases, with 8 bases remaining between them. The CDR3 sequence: CASSLYNGELFF. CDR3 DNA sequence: TGTGCCAGCAGTCTATACAACGGGGAGCTGTTTTTT. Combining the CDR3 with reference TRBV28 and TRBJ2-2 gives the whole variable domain DVKVTQSSRYLVKRTGEKVFLECVQDMDHENMFWYRQDPGLGLRLIYFSYDVKMKEKGDIPEGYSVSREKKERFSLILESASTNQTSMYLCASSLYNGELFFGEGSRLTVL.

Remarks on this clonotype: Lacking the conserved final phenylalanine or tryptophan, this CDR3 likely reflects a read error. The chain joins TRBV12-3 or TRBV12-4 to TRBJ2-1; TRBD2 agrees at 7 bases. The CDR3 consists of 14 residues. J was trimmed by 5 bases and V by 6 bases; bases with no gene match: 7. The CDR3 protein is CASSPGLPDNEQFL. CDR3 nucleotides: TGTGCCAGCAGCCCGGGACTACCCGACAATGAGCAGTTCCTC.

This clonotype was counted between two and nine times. The CDR3 loop reads CASSSTGWDNNEQFF. CDR3 bases: TGTGCCAGCAGCTCGACAGGGTGGGATAACAATGAGCAGTTCTTC. J is TRBJ2-1 and V is TRBV7-9, with TRBD1 matching 7 bases. V lost 4 bases and J lost 5; bases outside the gene matches: 8. CDR3 length: 15 residues. Germline values: CDR1 SEHNR, CDR2 FQNEAQ (reference sequence).

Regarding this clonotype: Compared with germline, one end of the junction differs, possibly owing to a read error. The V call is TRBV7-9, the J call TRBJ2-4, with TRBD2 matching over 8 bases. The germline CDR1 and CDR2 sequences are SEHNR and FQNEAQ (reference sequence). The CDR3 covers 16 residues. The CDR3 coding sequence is TGTGACAGCTCCGGGCCAGGAGTAGCGGGGCCAAACATTCAGTACTTC. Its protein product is CDSSGPGVAGPNIQYF. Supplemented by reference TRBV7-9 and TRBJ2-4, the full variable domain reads DTGVSQNPRHKITKRGQNVTFRCDPISEHNRLYWYRQTLGQGPEFLTYFQNEAQLEKSRLLSDRFSAERPKGSFSTLEIQRTEQGDSAMYLCDSSGPGVAGPNIQYFGAGTRLSVL.

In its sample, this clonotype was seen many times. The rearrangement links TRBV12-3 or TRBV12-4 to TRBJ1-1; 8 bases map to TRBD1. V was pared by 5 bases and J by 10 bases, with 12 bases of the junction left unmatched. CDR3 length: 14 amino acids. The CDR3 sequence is CASSRWTGNDGAFF. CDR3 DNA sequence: TGTGCCAGCAGTCGCTGGACAGGGAATGATGGAGCTTTCTTT.

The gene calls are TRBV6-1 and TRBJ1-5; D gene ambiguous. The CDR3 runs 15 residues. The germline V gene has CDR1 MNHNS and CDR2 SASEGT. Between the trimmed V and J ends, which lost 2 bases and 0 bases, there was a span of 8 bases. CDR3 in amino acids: CASSERAFSNQPQHF. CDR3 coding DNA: TGTGCCAGCAGTGAAAGGGCCTTTAGCAATCAGCCCCAGCATTTT.

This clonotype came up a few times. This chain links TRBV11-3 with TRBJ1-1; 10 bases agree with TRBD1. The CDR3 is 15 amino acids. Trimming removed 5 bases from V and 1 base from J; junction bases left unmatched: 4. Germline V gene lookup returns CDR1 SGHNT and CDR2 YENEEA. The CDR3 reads CASSQGTGENTEAFF. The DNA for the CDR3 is TGTGCCAGCAGCCAGGGGACAGGGGAGAACACTGAAGCTTTCTTT.

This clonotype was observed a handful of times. The CDR3 region is CAISEWRGNSSYNEQFF. The DNA for the CDR3 is TGTGCCATCAGTGAGTGGCGGGGCAATAGCTCCTACAATGAGCAGTTCTTC. This chain connects TRBV10-3 to TRBJ2-1, with D maybe TRBD2 (6 bases). V lost 1 base to trimming and J lost 0 bases, with 13 bases between them. The CDR3 loop spans 17 amino acids. Germline V CDR1 and CDR2: ENHRY, SYGVKD.

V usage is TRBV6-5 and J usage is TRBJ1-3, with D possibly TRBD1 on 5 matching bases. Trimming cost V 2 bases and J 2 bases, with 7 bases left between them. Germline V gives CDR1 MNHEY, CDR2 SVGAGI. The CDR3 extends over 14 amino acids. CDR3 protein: CASSYQGTGNTIYF. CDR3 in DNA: TGTGCCAGCAGTTACCAGGGAACTGGAAACACCATATATTTT.

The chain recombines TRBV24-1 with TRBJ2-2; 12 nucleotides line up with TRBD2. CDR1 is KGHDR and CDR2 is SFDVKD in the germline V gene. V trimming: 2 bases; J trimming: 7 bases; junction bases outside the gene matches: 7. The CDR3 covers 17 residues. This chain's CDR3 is CATSDSLAGGPIGELFF. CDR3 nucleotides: TGTGCCACCAGTGATTCTCTAGCGGGGGGGCCAATCGGGGAGCTGTTTTTT.

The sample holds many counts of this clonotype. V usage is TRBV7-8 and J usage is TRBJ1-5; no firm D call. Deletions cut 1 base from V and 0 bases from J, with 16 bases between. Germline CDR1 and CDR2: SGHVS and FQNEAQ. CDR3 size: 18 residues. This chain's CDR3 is CASSLESSVGYSNQPQHF. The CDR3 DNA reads TGTGCCAGCAGCTTAGAAAGTAGTGTGGGCTATAGCAATCAGCCCCAGCATTTT.

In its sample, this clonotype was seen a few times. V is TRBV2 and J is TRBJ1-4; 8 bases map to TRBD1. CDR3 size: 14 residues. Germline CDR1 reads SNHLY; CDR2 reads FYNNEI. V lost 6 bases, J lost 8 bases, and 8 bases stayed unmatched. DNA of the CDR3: TGTGCCAGCAGAGCTGACAGGGGCCACGAAAAACTGTTTTTT. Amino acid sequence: CASRADRGHEKLFF.

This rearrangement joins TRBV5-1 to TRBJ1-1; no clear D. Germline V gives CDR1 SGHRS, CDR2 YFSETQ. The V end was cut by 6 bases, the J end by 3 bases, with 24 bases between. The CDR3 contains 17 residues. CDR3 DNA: TGCGCCAGCATTCGAACCCCCACAAAGAAGGGAGACACTGAAGCTTTCTTT. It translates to CASIRTPTKKGDTEAFF.

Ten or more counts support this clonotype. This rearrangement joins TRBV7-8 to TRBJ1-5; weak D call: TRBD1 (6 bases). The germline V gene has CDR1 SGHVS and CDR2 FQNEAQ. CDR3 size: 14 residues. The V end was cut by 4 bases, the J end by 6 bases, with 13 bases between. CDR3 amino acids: CASSSTTGIQPQHF. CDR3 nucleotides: TGTGCCAGCAGCTCAACTACAGGGATTCAGCCCCAGCATTTT.